This entry concerns a single TCR beta chain. The V gene's germline CDR1 is SGHAT and CDR2 FQNNGV. CDR3 length: 14 residues. Deletions cut 5 bases from V and 6 bases from J, with 16 bases between. This entry is derived from a study of control samples from healthy donors and cancer patients. Using immunoSEQ multiplex PCR, the repertoire was profiled, and TCRdb retains in-frame clones only, with some absent. The sample table includes approximately 190,000 clones. The receptor's source is a young woman in good health. The gene calls are TRBV11-2 and TRBJ1-2; D is possibly TRBD1 (5 bases). Sequencing input: blood. The CDR3 nucleotides are TGTGCCAGCAGCCTGACCATAGGGGCGAATGGCTACACCTTC. Translated: CASSLTIGANGYTF.